Listed below are T cell receptor beta chains from one sample, sequenced in a study of T cells in Graves' hyperthyroidism and ophthalmopathy. TCRdb called the multiplex PCR reads again in MiXCR, with one record for every CDR3 protein. Of about 580,000 distinct CDR3 sequences listed, around 46% are singletons. Input material: peripheral blood or thyroid tissue (not recorded which). Source of these receptors: a woman between 18 and 29 years old with Graves' hyperthyroidism. Both conserved end residues are trimmed from each CDR3.

TRBV5-1	AGSLYATTGAAYEQY
TRBV5-6	ASSLEFATGSHEQY
TRBV7-9	ASSLDLNRADEKLF
TRBV9	ASSVEGYTTDEQY
TRBV2	ASRAARATDTGELF
TRBV10-3	AISESQREYNEQY
TRBV7-9	AIPRDNQETQY
TRBV4-1	ASSQNRDGPYEQY
TRBV5-1	ASSSGRRGDEQY
TRBV7-9	ASSGTGDYGYT
TRBV24-1	ATSPPRDLEYEQY
TRBV6-5	ASSGDYNEKLF
TRBV24-1	ATSAREAKGHPRGQPQH
TRBV29-1	SVERKLMNTEAF
TRBV6-4	ASSSLYVNANTEAF
TRBV12-5	ASGLDPLTSGSTHEHY
TRBV3-1	ASSQNRGPYGYT
TRBV9	ASTVTGQGGNVLT
TRBV2	ASSERDTGEHEKLF
TRBV27	ASSSRFFGDEQY
TRBV29-1	SVELPADYGYT
TRBV6-2/TRBV6-3	ASSWTGMNTEAF
TRBV13	ASSRSSTYEQY
TRBV4-1	ASSLRNYYYEQY
TRBV7-8	AISLGDGELF
TRBV20-1	SATPERTGSSPLH
TRBV12-5	ASGLVLGLAGGPSGTGELF
TRBV6-4	ASSRTGNYPPSDNEQF
TRBV12-3/TRBV12-4	ASSPRQFISPLH
TRBV25-1	ASRDRGTDTQY
TRBV20-1	SAPSDSIDSPLH
TRBV7-9	ASSALQGNNQPQH
TRBV7-7	ASSSGLAPREIDTQY
TRBV7-6	ASSLTSGGDTQY
TRBV3-1	ASSQDSRGRVGAF
TRBV7-6	ASSQAVEQWNEQY
TRBV29-1	SVEDSRDYNEQY
TRBV13	ASSLGAPQGHGYT
TRBV12-3/TRBV12-4	ASSYDKINYGYT
TRBV7-2	ASSLGPGAVGGYGYT
TRBV19	ASSLLPGLAMNEQY
TRBV7-2	ASSLDIGTDYGWGYT
TRBV5-6	ASSRRYEQY
TRBV6-2/TRBV6-3	ASSYWGAGSTEAF
TRBV19	ASSTGVGGDYEQY
TRBV5-1	ASSQIPGASNYGYT
TRBV20-1	SARGLAGALPYNEQF
TRBV29-1	SVEDGGFREGRGINEKLF
TRBV4-1	ASSQRGDTEAF
TRBV29-1	SVAGQGTNGYT
TRBV24-1	ATSGDSENTGELF
TRBV4-2	ASSRQSANEKLF
TRBV5-4	ASSVAWGNYGYT
TRBV5-1	ASKRTSDSRGWYEQY
TRBV29-1	SVEGPAEGENTEAF